This T cell receptor beta chain derives from a study of blood T cell repertoires in COVID-19 (dated by TCRdb to between 2020 and 2021). The study in broad terms: Samples from collaborators originated in the United States, Italy and Spain and spanned both the acute and convalescent phases of COVID-19. The prospective study material was composed of cDNA or gDNA derived from T cells, B-cell-depleted T cells, or PBMCs. The dataset comprised deeply sampled blood TCRbeta repertoires from subjects exposed to, actively infected with, or recovered from COVID-19. A freely available public database, intended as a resource for researchers studying the immune response to SARS-CoV-2, is where the repertoires were released. The samples were drawn from the first 160 participants of the ongoing ImmuneRACE study and from some 1,300 subjects provided by 6 global collaborators. Sample metadata almost always included a de-identified subject ID, COVID-19 status, age in years and sex. Where HLA class I and class II types were available, the types were taken from metadata supplied by the sample provider, not from assay-based typing.

Relative to germline, V is 8 bases shorter and J is 1 base shorter, with 11 bases between their ends. CDR1 and CDR2 are drawn from the germline V gene (reference sequence): LNHDA, SQIVND. Inclusive of the bounding cysteine and phenylalanine, the CDR3 is 13 residues long. Just the 39-base CDR3 DNA is kept, in frame starting at base 1. Collaborating institutions collected whole blood in K2EDTA tubes following their own protocols. For TCRbeta analysis, collaborators shipped samples in one of three forms: frozen whole blood, isolated PBMCs, or DNA extracted from either of those sample types. Details on this clone: Its recognized antigen is unknown. Within one base of it there is no much larger clone, and no base qualities were kept.

The paper's findings and limits, for the study overall: How much clinical and demographic metadata was included differed by source and by participant, and the metadata was provided uncurated.

The immunoSEQ Assay, a bias-controlled multiplex PCR, was used to amplify TCRbeta CDR3 regions from genomic DNA. Regarding the original processing steps: Nucleated cell counts per sample were estimated from amplification of reference gene primers within the assay. To quantify the absolute abundance of each unique TCRbeta CDR3 rearrangement, sequence reads were collapsed and filtered. For each sample, productive Simpson clonality was calculated as the square root of Simpson's diversity index across productive rearrangements. As stored in TCRdb, this immuneACCESS dataset retains in-frame rearrangements with V and J assigned. A fraction of the clones does not appear; measured against another copy, unresolved V genes explain less than half of the discrepancy, and the remainder lacks a known reason. That table is the source of V, J and clone size, and D and trimming were worked out from the DNA. In all, the sample holds some 180,000 clones, and 88% of those were seen once. The ten largest account for approximately 5.6% of the sample.

Source material: peripheral blood. The chain is made from TRBV19 and TRBJ1-1; the best D guess is TRBD1, with 6 bases matching. The receptor comes from a man aged 35 to 55 with active or convalescent COVID-19. CDR3 loop: CASRSDRNTEAFF. The sequenced DNA is TGTGCCAGTCGATCGGACAGGAACACTGAAGCTTTCTTT.